This is a list of T cell receptor beta chains from one sample in a study of T cells after yellow fever vaccination. Using its own MiXCR run on the 5' RACE reads, TCRdb lists one record per CDR3 protein. The sample has a few hundred thousand distinct CDR3 sequences, about an eighth seen once; the top ten hold about 3%. This sample comprised CD4+ T cells sorted from PBMCs, obtained 15 days after the yellow fever booster vaccination. The receptors derive from a man between 18 and 35 years old who received the YFV17D yellow fever vaccine. Both conserved end residues are part of each CDR3. A D gene is named only where the DNA matches it firmly. Size values are once, few and many counts, or a class for expanded clones, and some rows have none.

j_call: TRBJ2-6; d_call: .; clone_size: few; v_call: TRBV7-2; cdr3_nt: TGTGCCAGCACTCACGACCCCTCGGCCAACGTCCTGACTTTC; cdr3_aa: CASTHDPSANVLTF
j_call: TRBJ2-5; d_call: .; clone_size: few; v_call: TRBV7-8; cdr3_nt: TGTGCCAGCAGCTTTTTTGTGGGGACCCAGTACTTC; cdr3_aa: CASSFFVGTQYF
j_call: TRBJ2-5; d_call: .; clone_size: few; v_call: TRBV7-2; cdr3_nt: TGTGCCAGCAGCTTAGCGTCATCCAGCGGCCAAGAGACCCAGTACTTC; cdr3_aa: CASSLASSSGQETQYF
j_call: TRBJ1-6; d_call: .; clone_size: few; v_call: TRBV15; cdr3_nt: TGTGCCACCAGCAGAGAGGCAGCTTCTAATTCACCCCTCCACTTT; cdr3_aa: CATSREAASNSPLHF
j_call: TRBJ2-3; d_call: TRBD2; clone_size: .; v_call: TRBV5-4; cdr3_nt: TGTGCCAGCTTGCTAGCGGGCAACACAGATACGCAGTATTTT; cdr3_aa: CASLLAGNTDTQYF
j_call: TRBJ2-1; d_call: TRBD2; clone_size: .; v_call: TRBV7-8; cdr3_nt: TGTGCCAGCAGCATAGCGGGGGGATCCTACAATGAGCAGTTCTTC; cdr3_aa: CASSIAGGSYNEQFF
j_call: TRBJ2-3; d_call: .; clone_size: many; v_call: TRBV6-2/TRBV6-3; cdr3_nt: TGTGCCAGCAGTTCCCTCGTGGATACGCAGTATTTT; cdr3_aa: CASSSLVDTQYF
j_call: TRBJ1-3; d_call: TRBD1; clone_size: few; v_call: TRBV12-3/TRBV12-4; cdr3_nt: TGTGCCAGCAGGCGACAGGGGCTCGACGGAAACACCATATATTTT; cdr3_aa: CASRRQGLDGNTIYF
j_call: TRBJ2-3; d_call: TRBD2; clone_size: .; v_call: TRBV2; cdr3_nt: TGTGCCAGCAAAAGCGGGGAAAGCACAGATACGCAGTATTTT; cdr3_aa: CASKSGESTDTQYF
j_call: TRBJ2-5; d_call: TRBD2; clone_size: few; v_call: TRBV28; cdr3_nt: TGTGCCAGCAGCCCTCCGGGGGGGCTTCGAGAGACCCAGTACTTC; cdr3_aa: CASSPPGGLRETQYF
j_call: TRBJ1-2; d_call: .; clone_size: once; v_call: TRBV4-1; cdr3_nt: TGCGCCAGCAGCCCCGACGGTTGGGACGGCTACACCTTC; cdr3_aa: CASSPDGWDGYTF
j_call: TRBJ1-1; d_call: .; clone_size: .; v_call: TRBV9; cdr3_nt: TGTGCCAGCAGCGTAGCTCCCGGGAGCACTGAAGCTTTCTTT; cdr3_aa: CASSVAPGSTEAFF
j_call: TRBJ1-5; d_call: TRBD1; clone_size: .; v_call: TRBV18; cdr3_nt: TGTGCCAGCTCCAAGGGGGCAGGGCAGCCCCAGCATTTT; cdr3_aa: CASSKGAGQPQHF
j_call: TRBJ2-5; d_call: TRBD2; clone_size: .; v_call: TRBV9; cdr3_nt: TGTGCCAGCAGCCCCGGCCTGGCGGGGGGGCCCATGGAGACCCAGTACTTC; cdr3_aa: CASSPGLAGGPMETQYF
j_call: TRBJ2-3; d_call: TRBD1; clone_size: .; v_call: TRBV11-2; cdr3_nt: TGTGCCAGCAGCAACCGGGACAGGGGAAATACGCAGTATTTT; cdr3_aa: CASSNRDRGNTQYF
j_call: TRBJ1-2; d_call: TRBD1; clone_size: .; v_call: TRBV6-6; cdr3_nt: TGTGCCAGCAGACCCACGATTGGGACAGGGGCCAACTATGGCTACACCTTC; cdr3_aa: CASRPTIGTGANYGYTF
j_call: TRBJ1-5; d_call: .; clone_size: .; v_call: TRBV4-2; cdr3_nt: TGTGCCAGCAGCCAAGAAAAGTCGGGGGATTCGCCCCAGCATTTT; cdr3_aa: CASSQEKSGDSPQHF
j_call: TRBJ2-3; d_call: .; clone_size: .; v_call: TRBV20-1; cdr3_nt: TGCAGTGCTAGAGCTAGCGCGGATACGCAGTATTTT; cdr3_aa: CSARASADTQYF
j_call: TRBJ2-1; d_call: .; clone_size: .; v_call: TRBV7-3; cdr3_nt: TGTGCCAGCAGCTCCACTAGTCCGGAGGTAGGGGAGCAGTTCTTC; cdr3_aa: CASSSTSPEVGEQFF
j_call: TRBJ1-5; d_call: TRBD1; clone_size: few; v_call: TRBV7-2; cdr3_nt: TGTGCCAGCAGCCTAGGGGGGACAGGGGCCCAGCCCCAGCATTTT; cdr3_aa: CASSLGGTGAQPQHF
j_call: TRBJ1-1; d_call: TRBD1; clone_size: few; v_call: TRBV6-2/TRBV6-3; cdr3_nt: TGTGCCAGCAGGACCGGGACAGAAGAAGCTTTCTTT; cdr3_aa: CASRTGTEEAFF
j_call: TRBJ2-3; d_call: .; clone_size: .; v_call: TRBV6-2/TRBV6-3; cdr3_nt: TGTGCCAGCAGTTACGGGTTAGCGGCGACCCACACAGATACGCAGTATTTT; cdr3_aa: CASSYGLAATHTDTQYF
j_call: TRBJ2-4; d_call: TRBD1; clone_size: few; v_call: TRBV7-2; cdr3_nt: TGTGCCAGCAGCTTAGAAGGGGGCGGCAAAAACATTCAGTACTTC; cdr3_aa: CASSLEGGGKNIQYF
j_call: TRBJ1-2; d_call: .; clone_size: few; v_call: TRBV20-1; cdr3_nt: TGCAGTGCTAGTTTCGGCTACACCTTC; cdr3_aa: CSASFGYTF
j_call: TRBJ1-6; d_call: .; clone_size: few; v_call: TRBV7-2; cdr3_nt: TGTGCCAGCAGCTATGGGGTAGGGGTACCCAATTCACCCCTCCACTTT; cdr3_aa: CASSYGVGVPNSPLHF
j_call: TRBJ2-3; d_call: TRBD2; clone_size: few; v_call: TRBV7-9; cdr3_nt: TGTGCCAGCAGCTTGGTAACTAGCGGGGGGGCGGACCCAGATACGCAGTATTTT; cdr3_aa: CASSLVTSGGADPDTQYF
j_call: TRBJ1-5; d_call: .; clone_size: .; v_call: TRBV21-1; cdr3_nt: TGTGCCAGCAGCGCACAGGGGACGGGTCAGCCCCAGCATTTT; cdr3_aa: CASSAQGTGQPQHF
j_call: TRBJ1-1; d_call: .; clone_size: few; v_call: TRBV6-4; cdr3_nt: TGTGCCAGCAGTGACGGTTTGAACACTGAAGCTTTCTTT; cdr3_aa: CASSDGLNTEAFF
j_call: TRBJ1-6; d_call: .; clone_size: .; v_call: TRBV21-1; cdr3_nt: TGTGCCAGCAGCAAGAGATCCGGGTGCCGGTATAATTCACCCCTCCACTTT; cdr3_aa: CASSKRSGCRYNSPLHF
j_call: TRBJ2-4; d_call: .; clone_size: .; v_call: TRBV12-3/TRBV12-4; cdr3_nt: TGTGCCAGCAGCCCCGGACTAACCAAAAACATTCAGTACTTC; cdr3_aa: CASSPGLTKNIQYF
j_call: TRBJ2-3; d_call: TRBD2; clone_size: .; v_call: TRBV7-9; cdr3_nt: TGTGCCAGCAGCTGGGGGGGTAGCGGGGGTGGCGATACGCAGTATTTT; cdr3_aa: CASSWGGSGGGDTQYF
j_call: TRBJ1-1; d_call: .; clone_size: .; v_call: TRBV18; cdr3_nt: TGTGCCAGCTCACCACAGGGGCCGAACACTGAAGCTTTCTTT; cdr3_aa: CASSPQGPNTEAFF
j_call: TRBJ2-6; d_call: .; clone_size: few; v_call: TRBV4-1; cdr3_nt: TGCGCCAGCAGCCAAGGAAGGGGTTACTCTGGGGCCAACGTCCTGACTTTC; cdr3_aa: CASSQGRGYSGANVLTF
j_call: TRBJ2-5; d_call: TRBD2; clone_size: .; v_call: TRBV7-2; cdr3_nt: TGTGCCAGCAGCTTAGCGCTCCTAGCGGGGGGGCCTGTTGAGACCCAGTACTTC; cdr3_aa: CASSLALLAGGPVETQYF
j_call: TRBJ2-5; d_call: .; clone_size: .; v_call: TRBV6-5; cdr3_nt: TGTGCCAGCAGCAACAAAGCTGGCTACGTTAGGACCCAGTACTTC; cdr3_aa: CASSNKAGYVRTQYF
j_call: TRBJ2-3; d_call: .; clone_size: many; v_call: TRBV2; cdr3_nt: TGTGCCAGCAGGGAAGGACAGACAGATACGCAGTATTTT; cdr3_aa: CASREGQTDTQYF